The clone carrying this T cell receptor beta chain occurred once. Its antigen remains unknown. As for treatment: roughly 10-day PBMC culture with coronavirus spike peptide pools or control peptides (ViraFEST assay). The assay that was used to sequence DNA from cultured CD4+ T cells was the Oncomine TCR Beta short-read assay. TCRdb re-called the PCR reads with MiXCR, one entry per CDR3 protein. The sample holds 15,000 to 20,000 distinct CDR3 sequences, about 60% seen once. The data were taken from a study of vaccination and CD4 T cells after COVID-19. Study context: It was a median around 100 days after diagnosis, with a range of 35 to 161, that post-COVID samples were drawn. Cellular stimulation was performed using overlapping spike peptides derived from SARS-CoV-2, HCoV-NL63, HCoV-OC43 and HCoV-229E.

Trimming took 7 bases from V and 2 from J; bases not matched to a gene: 8. The CDR3 consists of 14 residues. The germline V gene encodes CDR1 SGHAT and CDR2 FQNNGV. Study results and limitations: Median SARS-CoV-2-reactive clonotype numbers went up from roughly 19 to 38, but not significantly. Only after vaccination were a median about 87% of convalescents' reactive clones seen.

The sequence was collected from a human donor who had recovered from COVID-19. The chain links TRBV11-2 to TRBJ2-7, with 7 nucleotides matching TRBD2. Sequences were derived from CD4+ T cells from blood, cultured in vitro, sampled after SARS-CoV-2 vaccination. DNA for the CDR3: TGTGCCAGCATCGCTAGCGGATCCACCTACGAGCAGTACTTC. Translation: CASIASGSTYEQYF. The complete variable domain, with remaining parts taken from reference TRBV11-2 and TRBJ2-7, reads EAGVAQSPRYKIIEKRQSVAFWCNPISGHATLYWYQQILGQGPKLLIQFQNNGVVDDSQLPKDRFSAERLKGVDSTLKIQPAKLEDSAVYLCASIASGSTYEQYFGPGTRLTVT.